A selection of T cell receptor beta chains follows, all from one sample in a study of CD8+CD57+ T cells in acquired aplastic anemia. One entry per CDR3 protein results from TCRdb running MiXCR on the reads. This sample carries roughly 120,000 distinct CDR3 sequences, under 60% of them seen once, and the ten largest clones take 25% to 30%. The sequencing input was sorted CD4+, CD8+, or CD8+CD57+ T cells (not recorded which) from PBMCs. The origin of the receptors is a human donor with aplastic anemia. The CDR3 runs from the conserved cysteine through the conserved F or W. The D gene is left open where the match is weak. A row's size may be missing; if present it is once, few, many or a size class.

clone_size	d_call	v_call	j_call	cdr3_nt	cdr3_aa
.	TRBD2	TRBV19	TRBJ2-5	TGTGCCAGTAGTAGCGGGAGGGCAGGGGAGACCCAGTACTTC	CASSSGRAGETQYF
.	TRBD1	TRBV6-1	TRBJ1-2	TGTGCCAGCAGTCGCGACAGGGGAGGTCCTTATGGCTACACCTTC	CASSRDRGGPYGYTF
many	.	TRBV6-4	TRBJ1-6	TGTGCCAGCAGTGAGAGGGCGGATTATAATTCACCCCTCCACTTT	CASSERADYNSPLHF
.	.	TRBV20-1	TRBJ2-7	TGCAGTGCTAGAGATTTGACATGGAACCCCTACGAGCAGTACTTC	CSARDLTWNPYEQYF
.	TRBD1	TRBV9	TRBJ2-7	TGTGCCAGCAGTGGGACAGGGTCAACCTACGAGCAGTACTTC	CASSGTGSTYEQYF
.	TRBD2	TRBV25-1	TRBJ2-3	TGCGCCAGCAGCCCCCTGACTAGCGGGGGAAGAGATACGCAGTATTTT	CASSPLTSGGRDTQYF
.	TRBD2	TRBV15	TRBJ2-3	TGTGCCACCAGCAGAGTTCTAGCGGGGGGGCGAGATACGCAGTATTTT	CATSRVLAGGRDTQYF
.	.	TRBV7-9	TRBJ1-6	TGTGCCAGCAGCTGGGGGCAAGAAAGGGATTCACCCCCCCACTTT	CASSWGQERDSPPHF
many	TRBD2	TRBV7-9	TRBJ2-2	TGTGCCAGCAGCTCTAGCGGGGGGGCCGGGGAGCTGTTTTTT	CASSSSGGAGELFF
.	TRBD1	TRBV20-1	TRBJ1-2	TGCAGTGCTAGAGACCCGGGACAGGGTCCCTATGGCTACACCTTC	CSARDPGQGPYGYTF
many	.	TRBV11-2	TRBJ1-2	TGTGCCAGCAGCTTCCCGGGGCGGGATTTCGCTAACTATGGCTACACCTTC	CASSFPGRDFANYGYTF
few	.	TRBV10-2	TRBJ2-1	TGCGCCAGCAGTGGGGAGACCACATCCTACAATGAGCAGTTCTTC	CASSGETTSYNEQFF
.	.	TRBV2	TRBJ1-2	TGTGCCAGCAGTGAGTTTGAGACCGATGGCTACACCTTC	CASSEFETDGYTF
.	TRBD1	TRBV29-1	TRBJ1-2	TGCAGCGCTCGGACAGGGGGCGACGGTGGCTACACCTTC	CSARTGGDGGYTF
many	.	TRBV7-9	TRBJ2-1	TGTGCCAGCAGCCCCTTGGCGGTAGGGGAGCAGTTCTTC	CASSPLAVGEQFF
.	.	TRBV2	TRBJ2-5	TGTGCCAGCAGGGAAGGACAGTCTCAAGAGACCCAGTACTTC	CASREGQSQETQYF
.	.	TRBV10-2	TRBJ2-7	TGCGCCAGCAGCCTCCTTGGGACGGCCGGCCACGAGCAGTACTTC	CASSLLGTAGHEQYF
few	TRBD2	TRBV2	TRBJ2-1	TGTGCCAGCGCGTCAGGACTAGCGGGAACGGACTACTGGGGTGAGCAGTTCTTC	CASASGLAGTDYWGEQFF
.	TRBD2	TRBV2	TRBJ2-3	TGTGCCAGCAGTGACGGACTAGTTGGTACGCAGTATTTT	CASSDGLVGTQYF
.	.	TRBV14	TRBJ2-3	TGTGCCAGCAGCCAAGGCCGTGGCACAGATACGCAGTATTTT	CASSQGRGTDTQYF
many	TRBD1	TRBV6-6	TRBJ2-7	TGTGCCAGCAGTTACTCGGGGACAGGCTACGAGCAGTACTTC	CASSYSGTGYEQYF
.	.	TRBV12-3/TRBV12-4	TRBJ2-3	TGTGCCAGCACCGGCCAGAACACAGATACGCAGTATTTT	CASTGQNTDTQYF
few	TRBD2	TRBV10-3	TRBJ2-7	TGTGCCATCATGACTAGCGGGGGTTCCTACGAGCAGTACTTC	CAIMTSGGSYEQYF
few	.	TRBV2	TRBJ2-7	TGTGCCAGCAGTGGTGATGGGGAGCAGTACTTC	CASSGDGEQYF
few	.	TRBV29-1	TRBJ2-1	TGCAGCGTTGCAACACAGGCCTACAATGAGCAGTTCTTC	CSVATQAYNEQFF
.	.	TRBV15	TRBJ1-2	TGTGCCACCAGCAGAAAAGACGGTTCAAGGGGCTATGGCTACACCTTC	CATSRKDGSRGYGYTF
.	.	TRBV15	TRBJ2-6	TGTGCCACCAGCAGAGATCACGGGGCCAACGTCCTGACTTTC	CATSRDHGANVLTF
many	.	TRBV6-2/TRBV6-3	TRBJ2-7	TGTGCCAGCAGTCCAACAGAACTATACGAGCAGTACTTC	CASSPTELYEQYF
many	TRBD1	TRBV2	TRBJ2-1	TGTGCCAGCCGCCGGGTTATAGAGGGGGCAGGCAATGAGCAGTTCTTC	CASRRVIEGAGNEQFF
.	.	TRBV9	TRBJ2-5	TGTGCCAGCAGCGTAGCTTCGATCCAAGAGACCCAGTACTTC	CASSVASIQETQYF